This T cell receptor beta chain was recorded in a study of blood T cell repertoires in COVID-19. Turning to the study itself: COVID-19 samples collected from the United States, Italy and Spain covered acute and convalescent phases. Sample material is recorded as cDNA or gDNA derived from T cells, B-cell-depleted T cells, or PBMCs.

In the authors' methods: Using reference gene primer amplification, nucleated cell counts were estimated. Generated by immunoSEQ multiplex PCR, the TCRdb table keeps only in-frame clones and is missing some. V and J calls and clone size are given by that table; D and trimming were obtained from the DNA. The table includes 35,000 to 45,000 clones, 80% to 90% detected once. CDR1 and CDR2 from the germline V gene are SGHDT and YYEEEE. This CDR3 is 15 amino acids long. The germline V and J ends were trimmed by 0 bases and 4 bases, with 13 bases remaining between them. The receptor's source is a human donor in a cohort sampled during active COVID-19. Sequencing input: peripheral blood. This chain uses TRBV5-6 with TRBJ1-2; D not resolved. CDR3 sequence reads: CASSLAGDEGYGYTF. CDR3 bases: TGTGCCAGCAGCTTGGCCGGGGATGAAGGCTATGGCTACACCTTC.